Presented here are 14 T cell receptor beta chains from one specimen sequenced in a study of blood T cells in healthy people across ages. The second PCR ran about 7 to 12 cycles with a sample-barcoded 5' primer and J-beta primers. TCRdb reprocessed the 5' RACE reads with MiXCR, giving one entry per CDR3 protein. In the table there are fewer than 750,000 distinct CDR3 sequences, around 50% of which are singletons. Material: blood. The receptors originated from a woman older than 75 in good health.

The table lists this clonotype with a few counts. Given a much more abundant clone one base away, this may be a read error. The V call is TRBV27, the J call TRBJ2-1, with 7 bases aligning to TRBD2. The DNA end is a closer match to TRBJ2-7, so the J assignment may be wrong. The CDR3 consists of 15 residues. CDR1 is MNHEY, CDR2 SMNVEV, per germline (reference sequence). The CDR3 coding sequence is TGTGCCAGCAGTTTAGCGGGGGAAAAAGGCAATGAGCAGTACTTC. Residues: CASSLAGEKGNEQYF.

This clonotype was counted only a few times. The V and J genes are TRBV5-1 and TRBJ1-1, with D possibly matching TRBD1 (6 bases). CDR1 is SGHRS and CDR2 is YFSETQ in the germline V gene. The CDR3 sequence is 13 residues long. V was pared by 4 bases and J by 4 bases, with 11 bases between. CDR3 loop: CASSALQGTEAFF. The CDR3 bases are TGCGCCAGCAGCGCATTACAGGGCACTGAAGCTTTCTTT. The full variable domain, completed using reference TRBV5-1 and TRBJ1-1, is KAGVTQTPRYLIKTRGQQVTLSCSPISGHRSVSWYQQTPGQGLQFLFEYFSETQRNKGNFPGRFSGRQFSNSRSEMNVSTLELGDSALYLCASSALQGTEAFFGQGTRLTVV.

A few counts support this clonotype. A much more abundant neighbour one base away suggests this may be a read error. The genes are TRBV5-1 and TRBJ2-1; 7 bases map to TRBD2. TRBJ2-7 explains the end of the DNA better; the J call may be wrong. Germline V CDR1 and CDR2: SGHRS, YFSETQ. The CDR3 has 15 amino acids. CDR3 nucleotide sequence: TGCGCCAGCATAGTGGCTAGCGGCTCCTACAATGAGCAGTACTTC. Its translation is CASIVASGSYNEQYF.

There are a few counts of this clonotype. A much larger clone is a single base away; this may be a read error. The J gene is TRBJ1-1, the V gene TRBV12-3 or TRBV12-4; 8 bases line up with TRBD1. Germline trimming cut 6 bases from V and 1 base from J; bases unmatched to any gene: 4. The CDR3 is 14 amino acids. The CDR3 here is CASRPGTGNTEAFF. The CDR3 region has the DNA TGTGCCAGCAGGCCCGGGACAGGGAACACTGAAGCTTTCTTT.

DNA for the CDR3: TGTGCCAGCAGTTACAAAGGCGGGGGGAAGAACAATGAGCAGTTCTTC. It yields the protein CASSYKGGGKNNEQFF. The genes are TRBV6-5 and TRBJ2-1; 8 bases are a match to TRBD2. The CDR3 is made up of 16 amino acids. Germline-derived CDR1 and CDR2 are MNHEY and SVGAGI. The V segment lost 2 bases and the J segment 5 bases; nucleotides outside the gene matches: 8.

The table lists this clonotype with many counts. This rearrangement joins TRBV6-2 or TRBV6-3 to TRBJ2-7, with 12 bases aligning to TRBD1. The germline CDR1 and CDR2 sequences are MNHEY and SVGEGT. Germline trimming cut 5 bases from V and 2 bases from J; bases unmatched to any gene: 10. This CDR3 region has 17 residues. This CDR3 reads CASSPPGQGARTYEQYF. The CDR3, as DNA: TGTGCCAGCAGTCCTCCGGGACAGGGGGCGAGAACCTACGAGCAGTACTTC.

V usage is TRBV12-3 or TRBV12-4 and J usage is TRBJ2-2, with D possibly matching TRBD1 (5 bases). Trimming cost V 3 bases and J 1 base, with 6 bases left between them. The CDR3 consists of 14 residues. The CDR3, as DNA: TGTGCCAGCAGTTTCAGGGAGAACACCGGGGAGCTGTTTTTT. Translated: CASSFRENTGELFF.

V usage is TRBV3-1 and J usage is TRBJ1-5; D is unclear. Trimming cost V 4 bases and J 2 bases, with 6 bases left between them. The CDR3 has 13 residues. In germline, CDR1 is LGHDT, CDR2 YNNKEL (reference sequence). The CDR3 sequence is CASSRVGNQPQHF. The CDR3 DNA sequence: TGTGCCAGCAGCCGAGTTGGCAATCAGCCCCAGCATTTT.

Turning to this clonotype: A much larger clone lies one base from this, so it may be a read error. CDR3: CSVRSSWMQPQHF. Written as DNA, the CDR3 is TGCAGCGTTCGTAGCAGTTGGATGCAGCCCCAGCATTTT. V and J are TRBV29-1 and TRBJ1-5, with unresolved D. Germline V CDR1 and CDR2: SQVTM, ANQGSEA. The CDR3 consists of 13 residues. The V gene lost 5 bases and the J gene lost 7 bases, with 15 bases spanning the gap. Full variable domain (outside the CDR3, taken from reference TRBV29-1 and TRBJ1-5): SAVISQKPSRDICQRGTSLTIQCQVDSQVTMMFWYRQQPGQSLTLIATANQGSEATYESGFVIDKFPISRPNLTFSTLTVSNMSPEDSSIYLCSVRSSWMQPQHFGDGTRLSIL.

In regard to this clonotype: A much larger clonotype is one base distant, so this may be a read error. J is TRBJ2-6 and V is TRBV7-6; D not resolved. CDR1 SGHVS and CDR2 FNYEAQ come from the germline V gene. V lost 1 base, J lost 4 bases, and 8 bases lay in between. The CDR3 is 15 amino acids. This CDR3 is CASSLGVGGANVLTF. The CDR3 DNA reads as TGTGCCAGCAGCTTAGGAGTAGGAGGGGCCAACGTCCTGACTTTC.

The chain uses TRBV29-1 and TRBJ2-5, with TRBD2 matching 7 bases. V lost 3 bases, J lost 1 base, and 8 bases stayed unmatched. The CDR3 is made up of 15 amino acids. Germline V gene sequence: CDR1 SQVTM, CDR2 ANQGSEA. CDR3 nucleotide sequence: TGCAGCGTTGATCGGTATGGACTAGGCCAAGAGACCCAGTACTTC. This translates into CSVDRYGLGQETQYF.

This chain connects TRBV27 to TRBJ2-3; either TRBD1 or TRBD2 may fit D (5 bases each). V gave up 5 bases and J gave up 8 bases, with 23 bases separating them. The CDR3 totals 16 residues. Per germline, CDR1 MNHEY and CDR2 SMNVEV (reference sequence). CDR3 loop: CASSEGPRLSRGTQYF. The CDR3 bases are TGTGCCAGCAGTGAGGGACCCCGACTATCCCGTGGTACGCAGTATTTT.

V usage is TRBV20-1 and J usage is TRBJ2-1, with D perhaps given as TRBD1 or TRBD2 (5 bases each). The CDR3 length is 13 residues. V was clipped by 3 bases and J by 10 bases, with 16 bases between them. Germline assignment: CDR1 DFQATT and CDR2 SNEGSKA (reference sequence). The CDR3 spells CSARDGAYSEQFF. CDR3 bases: TGCAGTGCTAGGGACGGGGCATATTCGGAGCAGTTCTTC.

The J gene is TRBJ2-1, the V gene TRBV20-1; D is perhaps TRBD1 (5 bases). From germline, CDR1 is DFQATT and CDR2 SNEGSKA (reference sequence). The CDR3 consists of 12 residues. With 8 bases removed from V and 5 bases from J, the gap between germline ends came to 13 bases. CDR3 protein: CSPLQANNEQFF. The DNA for the CDR3 is TGCAGTCCCCTACAGGCAAACAATGAGCAGTTCTTC.